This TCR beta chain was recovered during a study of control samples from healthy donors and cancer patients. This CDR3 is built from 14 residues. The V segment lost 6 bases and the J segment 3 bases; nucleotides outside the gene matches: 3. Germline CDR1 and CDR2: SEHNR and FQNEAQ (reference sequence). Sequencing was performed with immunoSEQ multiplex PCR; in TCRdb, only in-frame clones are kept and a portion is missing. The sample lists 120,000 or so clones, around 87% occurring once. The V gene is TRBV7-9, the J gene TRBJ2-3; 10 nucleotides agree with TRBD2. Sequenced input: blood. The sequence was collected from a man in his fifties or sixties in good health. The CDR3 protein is CASRTSGFTDTQYF. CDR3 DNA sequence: TGTGCCAGCAGGACTAGCGGGTTTACAGATACGCAGTATTTT.